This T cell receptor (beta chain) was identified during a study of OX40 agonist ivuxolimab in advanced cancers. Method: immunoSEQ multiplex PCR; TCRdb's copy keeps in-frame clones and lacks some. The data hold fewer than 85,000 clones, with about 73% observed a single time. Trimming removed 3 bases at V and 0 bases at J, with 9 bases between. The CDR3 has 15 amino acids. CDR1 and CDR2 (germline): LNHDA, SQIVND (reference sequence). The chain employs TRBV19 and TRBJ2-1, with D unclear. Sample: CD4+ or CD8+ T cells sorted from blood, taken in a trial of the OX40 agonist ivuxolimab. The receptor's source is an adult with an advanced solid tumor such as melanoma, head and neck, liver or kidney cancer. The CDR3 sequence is CASSIWVSSYNEQFF. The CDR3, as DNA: TGTGCCAGTAGTATTTGGGTAAGCTCCTACAATGAGCAGTTCTTC.